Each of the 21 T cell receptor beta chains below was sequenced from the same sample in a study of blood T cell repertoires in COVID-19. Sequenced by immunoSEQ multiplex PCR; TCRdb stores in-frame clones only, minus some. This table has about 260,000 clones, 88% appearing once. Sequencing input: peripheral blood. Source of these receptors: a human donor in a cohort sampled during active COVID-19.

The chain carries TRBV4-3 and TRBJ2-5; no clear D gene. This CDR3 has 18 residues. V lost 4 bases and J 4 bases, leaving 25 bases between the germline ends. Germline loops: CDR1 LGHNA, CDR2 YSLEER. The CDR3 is CASSPGWRARDFIETQYF. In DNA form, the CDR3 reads TGCGCCAGCAGCCCTGGATGGCGAGCCCGAGACTTCATAGAGACCCAGTACTTC.

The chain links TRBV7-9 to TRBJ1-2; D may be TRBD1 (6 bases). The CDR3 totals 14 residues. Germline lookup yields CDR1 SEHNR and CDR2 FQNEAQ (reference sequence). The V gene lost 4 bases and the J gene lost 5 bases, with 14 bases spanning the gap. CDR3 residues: CASSSRTVKYGYTF. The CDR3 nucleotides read TGTGCCAGCAGCTCACGGACAGTTAAGTATGGCTACACCTTC.

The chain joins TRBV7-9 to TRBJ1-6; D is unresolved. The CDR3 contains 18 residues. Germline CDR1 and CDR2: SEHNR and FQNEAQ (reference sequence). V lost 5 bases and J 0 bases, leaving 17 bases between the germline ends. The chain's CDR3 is CASSPGSSSSSYNSPLHF. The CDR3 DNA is TGTGCCAGCAGCCCTGGTTCGTCGTCGAGCTCCTATAATTCACCCCTCCACTTT.

The CDR3 region is CASSLVRVVHYNEQFF. CDR3 DNA: TGTGCCAGCAGCTTAGTTCGGGTGGTGCATTACAATGAGCAGTTCTTC. This rearrangement joins TRBV7-2 to TRBJ2-1, with D unresolved. The length of the CDR3 is 16 residues. V lost 1 base and J lost 4, with 14 bases in between. The germline gives CDR1 SGHTA, CDR2 FQGNSA.

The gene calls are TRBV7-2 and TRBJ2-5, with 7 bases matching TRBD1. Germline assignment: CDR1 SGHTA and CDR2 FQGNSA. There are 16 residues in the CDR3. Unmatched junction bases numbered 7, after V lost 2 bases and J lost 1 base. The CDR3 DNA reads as TGTGCCAGCAGCTTAAAGGCAGGGGGTCTCCAAGAGACCCAGTACTTC. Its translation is CASSLKAGGLQETQYF. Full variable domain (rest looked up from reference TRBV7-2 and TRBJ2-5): GAGVSQSPSNKVTEKGKDVELRCDPISGHTALYWYRQSLGQGLEFLIYFQGNSAPDKSGLPSDRFSAERTGGSVSTLTIQRTQQEDSAVYLCASSLKAGGLQETQYFGPGTRLLVL.

The CDR3 coding sequence is TGTGCCAGCAGCTTAACCTACCCCCCCTACGAGCAGTACTTC. It is translated as CASSLTYPPYEQYF. The chain employs TRBV11-3 and TRBJ2-7; the D is unclear. This CDR3 has 14 residues. Between the trimmed V and J ends, which lost 2 bases and 2 bases, there was a span of 10 bases. CDR1 and CDR2 from the germline V gene are SGHNT and YENEEA.

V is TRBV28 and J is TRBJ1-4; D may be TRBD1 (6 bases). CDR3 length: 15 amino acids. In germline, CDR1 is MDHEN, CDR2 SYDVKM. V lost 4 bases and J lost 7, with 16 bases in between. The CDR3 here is CASSSPQGRGEKLFF. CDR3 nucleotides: TGTGCCAGCAGTTCACCTCAGGGGAGAGGTGAAAAACTGTTTTTT.

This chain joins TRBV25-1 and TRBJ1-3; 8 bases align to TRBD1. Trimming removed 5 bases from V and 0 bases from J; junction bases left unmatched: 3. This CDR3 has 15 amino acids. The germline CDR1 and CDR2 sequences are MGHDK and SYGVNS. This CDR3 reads CASSNTGGSGNTIYF. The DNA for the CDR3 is TGTGCCAGCAGTAATACAGGGGGCTCTGGAAACACCATATATTTT.

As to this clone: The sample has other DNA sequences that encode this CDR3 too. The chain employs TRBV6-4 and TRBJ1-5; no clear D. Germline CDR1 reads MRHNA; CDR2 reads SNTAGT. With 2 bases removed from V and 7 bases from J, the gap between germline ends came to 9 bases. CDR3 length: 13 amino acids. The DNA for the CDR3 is TGTGCCAGCAGTGACGGGCGGGGACAGCCCCAGCATTTT. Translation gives CASSDGRGQPQHF.

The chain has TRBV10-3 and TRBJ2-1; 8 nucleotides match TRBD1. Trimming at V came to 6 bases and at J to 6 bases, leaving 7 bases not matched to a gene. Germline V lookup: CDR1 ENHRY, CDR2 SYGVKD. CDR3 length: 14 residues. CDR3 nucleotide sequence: TGTGCCATCAGGCCCGGAACAGGGGGCAATGAGCAGTTCTTC. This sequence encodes CAIRPGTGGNEQFF.

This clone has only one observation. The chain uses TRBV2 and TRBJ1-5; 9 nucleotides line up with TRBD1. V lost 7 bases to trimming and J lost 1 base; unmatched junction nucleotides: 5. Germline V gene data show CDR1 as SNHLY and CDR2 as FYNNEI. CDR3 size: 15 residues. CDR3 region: CASNRDRASNQPQHF. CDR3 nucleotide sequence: TGTGCCAGCAATAGGGACAGGGCGAGCAATCAGCCCCAGCATTTT.

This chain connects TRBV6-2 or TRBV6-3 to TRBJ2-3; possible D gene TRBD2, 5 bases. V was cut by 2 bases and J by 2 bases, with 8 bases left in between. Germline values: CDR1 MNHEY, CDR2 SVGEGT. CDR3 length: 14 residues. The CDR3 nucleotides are TGTGCCAGCAGTTACGGGGAGACCACAGATACGCAGTATTTT. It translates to CASSYGETTDTQYF.

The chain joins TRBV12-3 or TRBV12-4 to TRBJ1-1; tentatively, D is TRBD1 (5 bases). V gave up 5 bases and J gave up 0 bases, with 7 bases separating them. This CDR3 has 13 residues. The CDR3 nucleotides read TGTGCCAGCAGTCGACAGATGAACACTGAAGCTTTCTTT. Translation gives CASSRQMNTEAFF.

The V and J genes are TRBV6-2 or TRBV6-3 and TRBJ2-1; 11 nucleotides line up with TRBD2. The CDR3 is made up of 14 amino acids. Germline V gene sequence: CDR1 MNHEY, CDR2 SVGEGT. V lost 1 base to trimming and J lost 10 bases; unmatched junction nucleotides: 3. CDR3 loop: CASSYLAGGGEQFF. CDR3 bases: TGTGCCAGCAGTTACTTAGCGGGAGGGGGGGAGCAGTTCTTC.

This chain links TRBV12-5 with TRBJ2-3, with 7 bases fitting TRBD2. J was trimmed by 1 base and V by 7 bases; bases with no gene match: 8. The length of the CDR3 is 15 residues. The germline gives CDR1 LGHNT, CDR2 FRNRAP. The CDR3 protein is CASALFAGGTDTQYF. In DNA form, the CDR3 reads TGTGCTAGTGCCCTATTTGCGGGGGGCACAGATACGCAGTATTTT.

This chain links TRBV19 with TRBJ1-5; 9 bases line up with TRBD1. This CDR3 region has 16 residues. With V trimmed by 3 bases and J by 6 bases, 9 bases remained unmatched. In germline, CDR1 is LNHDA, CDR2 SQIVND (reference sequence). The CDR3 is CASSILTGGWVQPQHF. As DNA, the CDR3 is TGTGCCAGTAGTATCTTGACAGGGGGTTGGGTTCAGCCCCAGCATTTT.

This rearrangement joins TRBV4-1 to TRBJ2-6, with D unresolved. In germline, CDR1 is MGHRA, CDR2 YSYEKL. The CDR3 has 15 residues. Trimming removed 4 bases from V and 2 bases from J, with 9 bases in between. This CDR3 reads CASSLVVPGANVLTF. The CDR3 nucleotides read TGCGCCAGCAGCCTCGTAGTCCCTGGGGCCAACGTCCTGACTTTC.

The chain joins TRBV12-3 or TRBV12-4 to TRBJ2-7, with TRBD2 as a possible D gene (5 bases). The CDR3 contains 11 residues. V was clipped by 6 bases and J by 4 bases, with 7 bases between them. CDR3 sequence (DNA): TGTGCCAGCAGCCCGGGGTACGAGCAGTACTTC. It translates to CASSPGYEQYF.

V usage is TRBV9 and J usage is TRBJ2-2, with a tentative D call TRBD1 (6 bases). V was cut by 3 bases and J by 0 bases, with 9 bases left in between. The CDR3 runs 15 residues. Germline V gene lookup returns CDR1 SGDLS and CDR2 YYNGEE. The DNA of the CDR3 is TGTGCCAGCAGCGCTGGGACACCGAACACCGGGGAGCTGTTTTTT. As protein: CASSAGTPNTGELFF. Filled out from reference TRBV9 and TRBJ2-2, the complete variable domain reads DSGVTQTPKHLITATGQRVTLRCSPRSGDLSVYWYQQSLDQGLQFLIQYYNGEERAKGNILERFSAQQFPDLHSELNLSSLELGDSALYFCASSAGTPNTGELFFGEGSRLTVL.

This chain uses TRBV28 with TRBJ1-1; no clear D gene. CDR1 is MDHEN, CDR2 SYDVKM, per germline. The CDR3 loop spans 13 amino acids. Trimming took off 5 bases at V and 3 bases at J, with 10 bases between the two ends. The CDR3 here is CASSPQSYTEAFF. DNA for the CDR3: TGTGCCAGCAGTCCCCAGTCATACACTGAAGCTTTCTTT.

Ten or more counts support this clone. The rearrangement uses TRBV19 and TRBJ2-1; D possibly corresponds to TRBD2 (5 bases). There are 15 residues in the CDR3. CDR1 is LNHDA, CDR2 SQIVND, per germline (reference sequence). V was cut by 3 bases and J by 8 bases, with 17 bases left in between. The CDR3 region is CASSMAGKPGDEQFF. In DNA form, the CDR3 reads TGTGCCAGTAGTATGGCCGGGAAACCCGGGGATGAGCAGTTCTTC.